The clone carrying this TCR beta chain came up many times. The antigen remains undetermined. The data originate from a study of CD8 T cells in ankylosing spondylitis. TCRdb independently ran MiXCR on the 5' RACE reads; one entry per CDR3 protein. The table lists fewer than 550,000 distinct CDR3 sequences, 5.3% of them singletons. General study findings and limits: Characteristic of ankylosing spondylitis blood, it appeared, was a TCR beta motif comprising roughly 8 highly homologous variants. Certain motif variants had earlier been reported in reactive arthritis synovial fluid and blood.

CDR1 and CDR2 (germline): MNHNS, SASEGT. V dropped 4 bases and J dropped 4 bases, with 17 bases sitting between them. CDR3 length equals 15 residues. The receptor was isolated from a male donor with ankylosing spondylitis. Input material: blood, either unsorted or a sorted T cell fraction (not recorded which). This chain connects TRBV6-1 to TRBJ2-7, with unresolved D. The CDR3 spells CASSVLDLGEYEQYF. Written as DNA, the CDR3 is TGTGCCAGCAGTGTGTTGGACCTAGGAGAGTACGAGCAGTACTTC.